These 29 T cell receptor beta chains originate from one sample sequenced in a study of PD-1 blockade in classical Hodgkin lymphoma. Each patient's relapse followed autologous stem cell transplantation, and brentuximab vedotin exposure varied. Here immunoSEQ multiplex PCR was the method, and the copy in TCRdb shows in-frame clones only, minus some. This sample yields around 96,000 clones, of which 65% to 85% are seen a single time; 10% to 15% belongs to the top ten. Material: peripheral blood mononuclear cells (PBMCs), obtained at baseline. These receptors were collected from a human donor with classical Hodgkin lymphoma.

The chain is built from TRBV11-2 and TRBJ2-5, with D unresolved. The CDR3 extends over 12 amino acids. CDR1 and CDR2 from the germline V gene are SGHAT and FQNNGV. Trimming removed 2 bases at V and 5 bases at J, with 6 bases between. CDR3 nucleotides: TGTGCCAGCAGCTTAAGTAGGGAGACCCAGTACTTC. It translates to CASSLSRETQYF.

This chain links TRBV5-4 with TRBJ2-7; D may match TRBD1 or TRBD2 (5 bases each). CDR3 size: 14 residues. V lost 2 bases and J 2 bases, leaving 11 bases between the germline ends. Germline values: CDR1 SGHNT, CDR2 YYREEE (reference sequence). In nucleotides, the CDR3 is TGTGCCAGCAGCTTTACGGGACGGACCTACGAGCAGTACTTC. Protein: CASSFTGRTYEQYF.

This clone has just a few counts. The J gene is TRBJ2-7, the V gene TRBV5-6; the D gene is possibly TRBD1 (5 bases). Trimming pared 2 bases from V and 4 bases from J, leaving 10 bases between. From germline, CDR1 is SGHDT and CDR2 YYEEEE. The CDR3 runs to 13 residues. The CDR3 bases are TGTGCCAGCAGCTTTCAGGGTTTATACGAGCAGTACTTC. Amino acid sequence: CASSFQGLYEQYF. The full variable domain, rest sourced from reference TRBV5-6 and TRBJ2-7, is DAGVTQSPTHLIKTRGQQVTLRCSPKSGHDTVSWYQQALGQGPQFIFQYYEEEERQRGNFPDRFSGHQFPNYSSELNVNALLLGDSALYLCASSFQGLYEQYFGPGTRLTVT.

This rearrangement joins TRBV7-2 to TRBJ1-1, with 7 positions matching TRBD1. J was trimmed by 4 bases and V by 2 bases; bases with no gene match: 4. Germline V gene sequence: CDR1 SGHTA, CDR2 FQGNSA. The length of the CDR3 is 14 residues. CDR3 sequence: CASSLKAGGTEAFF. CDR3 sequence (DNA): TGTGCCAGCAGCTTAAAAGCAGGGGGCACTGAAGCTTTCTTT.

This clone was recorded only once. The genes are TRBV11-3 and TRBJ1-1; D uncertain. There are 14 residues in the CDR3. V lost 2 bases, J lost 4 bases, and 11 bases lay in between. Per the germline V gene, CDR1 is SGHNT and CDR2 is YENEEA. CDR3 in amino acids: CASSLTSGSTEAFF. The CDR3 nucleotides read TGTGCCAGCAGCTTAACATCAGGTTCCACTGAAGCTTTCTTT.

The CDR3 DNA sequence: TGTGCCAGCGGGGGGGGAACAGGGAACTATGGCTACACCTTC. Translated, it gives CASGGGTGNYGYTF. The chain has TRBV6-6 and TRBJ1-2; D is perhaps TRBD1 (6 bases). The CDR3 is 14 residues long. Trimming took 8 bases from V and 2 from J, leaving 15 bases between them. CDR1 and CDR2 (germline): MNHNY, SVGAGI (reference sequence).

The chain is built from TRBV19 and TRBJ2-2; D is uncertain. Germline V gene data show CDR1 as LNHDA and CDR2 as SQIVND (reference sequence). The CDR3 is 16 residues long. Between the trimmed V and J ends, which lost 5 bases and 4 bases, there was a span of 17 bases. The CDR3 is CASSPRLDWGTGELFF. Here the CDR3 DNA reads TGTGCCAGTAGTCCCCGGTTGGATTGGGGCACCGGGGAGCTGTTTTTT.

In regard to this clone: At one end, the junction sequence differs from germline, possibly due to a read error. This chain links TRBV25-1 with TRBJ2-1; D assignment may be TRBD1 or TRBD2 (5 bases each). Germline V CDR1 and CDR2: MGHDK, SYGVNS. CDR3 length: 15 amino acids. The CDR3 nucleotides read TGTGCCAACAGTACTAGGGACCTCTCCTACAATGAGCAGTTCTTC. This translates into CANSTRDLSYNEQFF.

V gene TRBV11-2 combines with J gene TRBJ2-7; D uncertain. Trimming took off 2 bases at V and 6 bases at J, with 8 bases between the two ends. Looked up from germline, CDR1 is SGHAT and CDR2 is FQNNGV. The CDR3 is 12 residues long. The CDR3 loop reads CASSLTLLEQYF. CDR3 sequence (DNA): TGTGCCAGCAGCTTAACTCTCCTCGAGCAGTACTTC.

This sequence joins TRBV27 and TRBJ2-3, with TRBD2 matching 8 bases. The CDR3 is 14 residues long. CDR1 and CDR2 from the germline V gene are MNHEY and SMNVEV (reference sequence). Trimming removed 8 bases from V and 9 bases from J; junction bases left unmatched: 13. Here the CDR3 reads CASLSPGSGGTQYF. CDR3 in DNA: TGTGCCAGCTTGAGCCCCGGGAGCGGGGGAACGCAGTATTTT.

The chain couples TRBV10-3 to TRBJ1-4; D gene uncertain. V lost 3 bases and J lost 0, with 5 bases in between. There are 14 residues in the CDR3. Germline values: CDR1 ENHRY, CDR2 SYGVKD. CDR3 bases: TGTGCCATCAGTGATCCAGCAACTAATGAAAAACTGTTTTTT. Translating it yields CAISDPATNEKLFF.

The CDR3 protein is CASSFSGITAQPQHF. The CDR3, as DNA: TGTGCCAGCAGCTTCTCAGGGATTACAGCTCAGCCCCAGCATTTT. The chain links TRBV11-2 to TRBJ1-5, with D perhaps TRBD1 (5 bases). V was pared by 3 bases and J by 6 bases, with 15 bases between. Germline V gene lookup returns CDR1 SGHAT and CDR2 FQNNGV. The CDR3 length is 15 residues.

The chain combines TRBV27 with TRBJ1-1; the D gene is possibly TRBD1 (5 bases). Germline lookup yields CDR1 MNHEY and CDR2 SMNVEV (reference sequence). With 7 bases removed from V and 5 bases from J, the gap between germline ends came to 20 bases. CDR3 length: 15 amino acids. The CDR3 DNA reads TGTGCCAGCACCCTCCGGGGCCAGACGGGGACTGAAGCTTTCTTT. Protein product: CASTLRGQTGTEAFF.

The V call is TRBV25-1, the J call TRBJ2-3; D is undetermined. The V and J ends lost 4 bases and 0 bases respectively, with 5 bases between them. From germline, CDR1 is MGHDK and CDR2 SYGVNS. The length of the CDR3 is 13 residues. CDR3 sequence: CASSAPSTDTQYF. The CDR3 coding sequence is TGTGCCAGCAGTGCTCCTAGCACAGATACGCAGTATTTT.

The chain is built from TRBV19 and TRBJ2-3; D gene ambiguous. V lost 1 base to trimming and J lost 3 bases, with 11 bases between them. The germline V gene encodes CDR1 LNHDA and CDR2 SQIVND (reference sequence). The CDR3 sequence is 15 residues long. The DNA for the CDR3 is TGTGCCAGTAGTATAGGATCCGGCCCTACAGATACGCAGTATTTT. This encodes CASSIGSGPTDTQYF.

The chain uses TRBV29-1 and TRBJ1-2; D unresolved. The CDR3 runs 13 residues. The V and J ends lost 2 bases and 1 base respectively, with 8 bases between them. Germline CDR1 reads SQVTM; CDR2 reads ANQGSEA. CDR3 nucleotides: TGCAGCGTTGAAAAAGCAAATAACTATGGCTACACCTTC. Translating it yields CSVEKANNYGYTF.

The genes are TRBV15 and TRBJ2-2, with 7 bases aligning to TRBD1. Trimming at V came to 3 bases and at J to 1 base, leaving 2 bases not matched to a gene. The CDR3 consists of 15 residues. Germline V gene data show CDR1 as LNHNV and CDR2 as YYDKDF (reference sequence). The CDR3 DNA reads TGTGCCACCAGCAGGCGACAGGGGAACACCGGGGAGCTGTTTTTT. The encoded protein is CATSRRQGNTGELFF.

The V gene is TRBV12-5, the J gene TRBJ1-4, with TRBD1 matching over 7 bases. CDR3 length: 16 amino acids. J was trimmed by 3 bases and V by 1 base; bases with no gene match: 5. CDR1 and CDR2 from the germline V gene are LGHNT and FRNRAP. The CDR3 region has the DNA TGTGCTAGTGGTTTGGGCAGGGGGACGGCTAATGAAAAACTGTTTTTT. Translation gives CASGLGRGTANEKLFF.

This clone was detected a few times. This rearrangement joins TRBV5-1 to TRBJ1-1; D not certain. The V gene's germline CDR1 is SGHRS and CDR2 YFSETQ. The CDR3 loop spans 14 amino acids. Trimming cost V 0 bases and J 0 bases, with 6 bases left between them. The CDR3 nucleotides read TGCGCCAGCAGCTTGGACACTATGAACACTGAAGCTTTCTTT. Protein: CASSLDTMNTEAFF.

CDR3 in DNA: TGTGCCAGCTCACTACTACTAGCGGGAGGGCCTTCCACCGGGAATGAGCAGTTCTTC. This sequence encodes CASSLLLAGGPSTGNEQFF. V and J are TRBV18 and TRBJ2-1; 13 nucleotides align to TRBD2. Germline CDR1 KGHSH, CDR2 LQKENI. This CDR3 region has 19 residues. Trimming at V came to 4 bases and at J to 7 bases, leaving 16 bases not matched to a gene.

The rearrangement links TRBV29-1 to TRBJ1-1; no definite D call. CDR3 length: 12 amino acids. V was shortened by 5 bases and J by 1 base, with 8 bases between the two germline ends. In germline, CDR1 is SQVTM, CDR2 ANQGSEA. CDR3 loop: CSVPGENTEAFF. CDR3 sequence (DNA): TGCAGCGTTCCGGGAGAGAACACTGAAGCTTTCTTT.

This chain joins TRBV7-2 and TRBJ1-1; 7 nucleotides line up with TRBD1. The CDR3 is made up of 13 amino acids. Germline V gives CDR1 SGHTA, CDR2 FQGNSA. Losses at the gene ends were 7 bases for V and 8 bases for J; bases not matched to a gene: 10. The CDR3 DNA reads as TGTGCCAGCAACAAAATCCGGGACAGCGAAGCTTTCTTT. The encoded protein is CASNKIRDSEAFF. Full variable domain (outside the CDR3, taken from reference TRBV7-2 and TRBJ1-1): GAGVSQSPSNKVTEKGKDVELRCDPISGHTALYWYRQSLGQGLEFLIYFQGNSAPDKSGLPSDRFSAERTGGSVSTLTIQRTQQEDSAVYLCASNKIRDSEAFFGQGTRLTVV.

The rearrangement uses TRBV6-1 and TRBJ2-5; D is ambiguous. Germline values: CDR1 MNHNS, CDR2 SASEGT. V dropped 6 bases and J dropped 7 bases, with 12 bases sitting between them. The CDR3 is 12 amino acids. Written as DNA, the CDR3 is TGTGCCAGCAGCGAGCTATGGGGGACCCAGTACTTC. Encoded protein: CASSELWGTQYF.

This clone was recorded only once. The V call is TRBV5-6, the J call TRBJ1-1; the D gene is possibly TRBD1 (5 bases). Trimming took 3 bases from V and 3 from J, leaving 12 bases between them. The CDR3 runs to 14 residues. Germline assignment: CDR1 SGHDT and CDR2 YYEEEE. CDR3: CASSSTGRDTEAFF. The CDR3, as DNA: TGTGCCAGCAGCTCAACAGGCCGGGACACTGAAGCTTTCTTT.

The chain recombines TRBV11-3 with TRBJ2-2, with 10 bases that match TRBD2. The CDR3 covers 18 residues. V lost 5 bases, J lost 3 bases, and 12 bases stayed unmatched. CDR1 and CDR2 (germline): SGHNT, YENEEA. CDR3 DNA sequence: TGTGCCAGCAGCCAAACCGATAGACTAGCGGGCTACACCGGGGAGCTGTTTTTT. Translated, it gives CASSQTDRLAGYTGELFF.

The V call is TRBV4-1, the J call TRBJ2-1, with TRBD2 identical over 12 bases. Per the germline V gene, CDR1 is MGHRA and CDR2 is YSYEKL. The V and J ends lost 1 base and 10 bases, in that order; junction bases with no gene match: 14. There are 18 residues in the CDR3. CDR3 nucleotides: TGCGCCAGCAGCCAAGCGGGGCGAGCGACTAGCGGGAGACGGGAGCAGTTCTTC. It specifies CASSQAGRATSGRREQFF.

The chain joins TRBV29-1 to TRBJ1-2, with TRBD1 as a possible D gene (6 bases). This CDR3 comprises 16 residues. Trimming left V 0 bases short and J 3 bases short, with 17 bases between. CDR1 is SQVTM, CDR2 ANQGSEA, per germline. CDR3 DNA: TGCAGCGTTGAAGATCCCTTGGGGGGGGCGGACTATGGCTACACCTTC. Translation gives CSVEDPLGGADYGYTF. Together with reference TRBV29-1 and TRBJ1-2, the CDR3 gives the full variable domain: SAVISQKPSRDICQRGTSLTIQCQVDSQVTMMFWYRQQPGQSLTLIATANQGSEATYESGFVIDKFPISRPNLTFSTLTVSNMSPEDSSIYLCSVEDPLGGADYGYTFGSGTRLTVV.

This clone occurred a few times. The V call is TRBV18, the J call TRBJ2-1, with 13 positions matching TRBD2. Germline assignment: CDR1 KGHSH and CDR2 LQKENI. CDR3 length: 15 amino acids. The ends lost 3 bases at V and 9 bases at J; junction bases unmatched: 5. This CDR3 reads CASSPGLAGDGEQFF. The CDR3 region has the DNA TGTGCCAGCTCACCTGGACTAGCGGGAGATGGTGAGCAGTTCTTC.

The rearrangement joins TRBV4-1 to TRBJ1-5; 9 bases are shared with TRBD1. Germline CDR1 reads MGHRA; CDR2 reads YSYEKL. V lost 4 bases to trimming and J lost 3 bases; unmatched junction nucleotides: 10. The CDR3 contains 17 residues. CDR3 sequence (DNA): TGCGCCAGCAGCCCCCGGGACAGGGTTGGTTCCAATCAGCCCCAGCATTTT. Its protein product is CASSPRDRVGSNQPQHF.